A single sample is the source of the 10 T cell receptor beta chains below, sequenced in a study of neurological immune-mediated disorders. Time point specified: longitudinal time-point 3. From the 5' RACE reads, TCRdb called clonotypes with MiXCR, one entry per CDR3 protein. This sample has some 89,000 distinct CDR3 sequences, with approximately 4.3% found just once. Sequenced input: PBMCs. The receptors were sampled from a woman in her sixties with multiple sclerosis.

This clonotype was observed many times. CDR3 sequence reads: CASSSGTGRGTEAFF. The CDR3 DNA reads TGTGCCAGCAGCTCCGGGACAGGGAGGGGTACTGAAGCTTTCTTT. This chain connects TRBV5-6 to TRBJ1-1, with 9 positions matching TRBD1. V shed 3 bases and J 5 bases; nucleotides not matched to a gene: 8. The CDR3 runs 15 residues. Looked up from germline, CDR1 is SGHDT and CDR2 is YYEEEE. The complete variable domain, with remaining parts taken from reference TRBV5-6 and TRBJ1-1, reads DAGVTQSPTHLIKTRGQQVTLRCSPKSGHDTVSWYQQALGQGPQFIFQYYEEEERQRGNFPDRFSGHQFPNYSSELNVNALLLGDSALYLCASSSGTGRGTEAFFGQGTRLTVV.

This clonotype was counted ten times or more. J is TRBJ2-7 and V is TRBV5-6; weak D call: TRBD2 (5 bases). This CDR3 is 16 amino acids long. V was trimmed by 5 bases and J by 3 bases, leaving 21 bases between them. Germline values: CDR1 SGHDT, CDR2 YYEEEE. This chain's CDR3 is CASRGSGSLGIYEQYF. The CDR3 DNA sequence: TGTGCCAGCAGGGGCTCGGGGAGCCTTGGCATCTACGAGCAGTACTTC.

This clonotype was picked up a small number of times. The CDR3 spells CASSNRVGNSPLHF. CDR3 nucleotides: TGTGCCAGTAGTAACAGGGTGGGCAATTCACCCCTCCACTTT. This sequence joins TRBV19 and TRBJ1-6; D is possibly TRBD1 (6 bases). The CDR3 loop spans 14 amino acids. With 4 bases removed from V and 7 bases from J, the gap between germline ends came to 11 bases. Germline lookup yields CDR1 LNHDA and CDR2 SQIVND (reference sequence). The full variable domain, its missing parts supplied by reference TRBV19 and TRBJ1-6, is DGGITQSPKYLFRKEGQNVTLSCEQNLNHDAMYWYRQDPGQGLRLIYYSQIVNDFQKGDIAEGYSVSREKKESFPLTVTSAQKNPTAFYLCASSNRVGNSPLHFGNGTRLTVT.

There are many counts of this clonotype. The chain couples TRBV20-1 to TRBJ2-7; D uncertain. This CDR3 is 10 amino acids long. Germline CDR1 reads DFQATT; CDR2 reads SNEGSKA (reference sequence). The V end lost 5 bases, the J end lost 6 bases, and 8 bases lay between the germline ends. The DNA of the CDR3 is TGCAGTGCTCCCTTGGCCGAGCAGTACTTC. Translated: CSAPLAEQYF.

This clonotype was observed at least ten times. DNA of the CDR3: TGTGCCAGCAGCTTGGGGCGGGGGGGCTACAATGAGCAGTTCTTC. This translates into CASSLGRGGYNEQFF. This chain joins TRBV5-6 and TRBJ2-1, with 9 bases matching TRBD2. Germline loops: CDR1 SGHDT, CDR2 YYEEEE. The CDR3 loop spans 15 amino acids. V lost 0 bases to trimming and J lost 3 bases; unmatched junction nucleotides: 1. Based on the CDR3 plus reference TRBV5-6 and TRBJ2-1, the full variable domain is DAGVTQSPTHLIKTRGQQVTLRCSPKSGHDTVSWYQQALGQGPQFIFQYYEEEERQRGNFPDRFSGHQFPNYSSELNVNALLLGDSALYLCASSLGRGGYNEQFFGPGTRLTVL.

This clonotype occurred many times. V gene TRBV2 combines with J gene TRBJ2-2, with 8 bases aligning to TRBD1. Trimming took 6 bases from V and 4 from J; bases not matched to a gene: 7. From germline, CDR1 is SNHLY and CDR2 FYNNEI. The CDR3 sequence is 15 residues long. The CDR3: CASRVGQGITGELFF. The CDR3, as DNA: TGTGCCAGCAGAGTAGGACAGGGAATCACCGGGGAGCTGTTTTTT.

This clonotype occurred many times. The chain has TRBV20-1 and TRBJ2-5; 8 bases align to TRBD1. From germline, CDR1 is DFQATT and CDR2 SNEGSKA (reference sequence). V trimming: 8 bases; J trimming: 3 bases; junction bases outside the gene matches: 5. The CDR3 covers 12 residues. CDR3 region: CSTWTGKETQYF. CDR3 nucleotides: TGCAGTACCTGGACAGGGAAAGAGACCCAGTACTTC.

This clonotype was picked up many times. The gene calls are TRBV20-1 and TRBJ2-1, with 9 bases identical to TRBD2. In germline, CDR1 is DFQATT, CDR2 SNEGSKA (reference sequence). V lost 5 bases and J lost 0; bases outside the gene matches: 14. This CDR3 has 18 amino acids. The CDR3 protein is CSAQGRLAGYRSYNEQFF. CDR3 coding DNA: TGCAGTGCTCAGGGCCGGCTAGCGGGGTATCGCTCCTACAATGAGCAGTTCTTC.

This clonotype was counted many times. This chain joins TRBV20-1 and TRBJ2-2, with 12 bases aligning to TRBD2. This CDR3 has 15 residues. From germline, CDR1 is DFQATT and CDR2 SNEGSKA (reference sequence). The V and J ends lost 6 bases and 4 bases, in that order; junction bases with no gene match: 6. CDR3 in DNA: TGCAGTGCCAGACTAGCGGGGGCCTTCACCGGGGAGCTGTTTTTT. This codes for CSARLAGAFTGELFF.

This clonotype was seen many times. This chain links TRBV4-1 with TRBJ1-1, with D hard to call. Germline CDR1 and CDR2: MGHRA and YSYEKL. This CDR3 has 16 amino acids. The ends were cut back, 0 bases at V and 1 base at J, with 12 bases in the middle. Written as DNA, the CDR3 is TGCGCCAGCAGCCAAGAACCCAACCTAGGGAACACTGAAGCTTTCTTT. Translated, it gives CASSQEPNLGNTEAFF.